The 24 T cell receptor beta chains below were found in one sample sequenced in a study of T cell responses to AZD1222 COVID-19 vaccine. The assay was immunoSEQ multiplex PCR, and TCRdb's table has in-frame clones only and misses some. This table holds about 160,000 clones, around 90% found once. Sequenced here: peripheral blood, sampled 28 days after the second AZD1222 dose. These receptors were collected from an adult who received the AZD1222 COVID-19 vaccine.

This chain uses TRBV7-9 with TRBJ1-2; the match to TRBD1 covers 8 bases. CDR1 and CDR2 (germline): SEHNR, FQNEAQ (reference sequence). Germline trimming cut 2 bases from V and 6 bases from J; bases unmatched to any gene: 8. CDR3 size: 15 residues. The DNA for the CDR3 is TGTGCCAGCAGCTTAATCCAGGGGGCGGAGGATGGCTACACCTTC. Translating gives CASSLIQGAEDGYTF.

CDR3 DNA: TGTGCCACCAGCAGCGATGACAGGGGAAGGGGCACTGAAGCTTTCTTT. The encoded protein is CATSSDDRGRGTEAFF. V is TRBV15 and J is TRBJ1-1, with 8 nucleotides matching TRBD1. The CDR3 totals 16 residues. Germline V lookup: CDR1 LNHNV, CDR2 YYDKDF (reference sequence). J gave up 4 bases and V 3 bases, and 10 bases lay outside the gene matches.

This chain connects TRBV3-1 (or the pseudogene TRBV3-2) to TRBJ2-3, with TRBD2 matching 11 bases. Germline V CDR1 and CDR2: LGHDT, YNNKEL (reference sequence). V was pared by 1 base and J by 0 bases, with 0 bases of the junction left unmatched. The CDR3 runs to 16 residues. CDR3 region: CASSQGTSGSTDTQYF. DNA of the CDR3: TGTGCCAGCAGCCAAGGGACTAGCGGGAGCACAGATACGCAGTATTTT.

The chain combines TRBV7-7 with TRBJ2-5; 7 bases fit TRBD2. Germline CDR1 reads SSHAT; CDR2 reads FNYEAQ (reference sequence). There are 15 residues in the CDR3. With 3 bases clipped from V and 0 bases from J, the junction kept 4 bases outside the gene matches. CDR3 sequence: CASSLGGTNQETQYF. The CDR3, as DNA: TGTGCCAGCAGCTTGGGCGGGACTAACCAAGAGACCCAGTACTTC.

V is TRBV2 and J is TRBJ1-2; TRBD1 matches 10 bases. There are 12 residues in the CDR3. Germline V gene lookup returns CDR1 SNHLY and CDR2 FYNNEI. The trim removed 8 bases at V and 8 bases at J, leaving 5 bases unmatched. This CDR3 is CASLGQGEGYTF. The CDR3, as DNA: TGTGCCAGCCTAGGACAGGGGGAGGGCTACACCTTC.

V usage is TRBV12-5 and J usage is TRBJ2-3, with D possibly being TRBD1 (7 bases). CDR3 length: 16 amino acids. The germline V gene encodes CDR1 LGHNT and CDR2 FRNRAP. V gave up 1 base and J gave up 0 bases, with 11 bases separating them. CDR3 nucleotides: TGTGCTAGTGGTTTGGCAGGGGGACTTAGCACAGATACGCAGTATTTT. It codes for CASGLAGGLSTDTQYF.

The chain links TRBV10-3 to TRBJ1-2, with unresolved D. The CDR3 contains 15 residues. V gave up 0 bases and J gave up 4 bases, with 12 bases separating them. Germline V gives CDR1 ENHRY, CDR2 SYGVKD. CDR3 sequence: CAISESSNSFYGYTF. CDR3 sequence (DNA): TGTGCCATCAGTGAGTCGAGTAATAGCTTCTATGGCTACACCTTC.

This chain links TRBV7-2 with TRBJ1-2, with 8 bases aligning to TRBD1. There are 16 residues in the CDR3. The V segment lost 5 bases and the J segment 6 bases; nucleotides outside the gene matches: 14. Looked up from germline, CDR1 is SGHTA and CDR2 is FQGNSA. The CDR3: CASSRSSTGGDNGYTF. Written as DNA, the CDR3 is TGTGCCAGCAGCCGTAGTTCAACAGGGGGTGATAATGGCTACACCTTC.

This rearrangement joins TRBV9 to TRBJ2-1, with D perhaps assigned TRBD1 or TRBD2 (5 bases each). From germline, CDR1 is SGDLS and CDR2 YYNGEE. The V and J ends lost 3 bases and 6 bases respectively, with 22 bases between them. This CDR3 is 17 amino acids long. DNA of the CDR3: TGTGCCAGCAGCGCCCAAAAGAGAGGGACCTATCTCAATGAGCAGTTCTTC. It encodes CASSAQKRGTYLNEQFF.

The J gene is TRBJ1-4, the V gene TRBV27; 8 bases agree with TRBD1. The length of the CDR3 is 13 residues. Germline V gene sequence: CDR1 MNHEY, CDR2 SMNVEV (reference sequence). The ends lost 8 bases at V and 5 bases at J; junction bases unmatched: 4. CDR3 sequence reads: CASGWTGNEKLFF. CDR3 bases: TGTGCCAGCGGATGGACAGGGAATGAAAAACTGTTTTTT.

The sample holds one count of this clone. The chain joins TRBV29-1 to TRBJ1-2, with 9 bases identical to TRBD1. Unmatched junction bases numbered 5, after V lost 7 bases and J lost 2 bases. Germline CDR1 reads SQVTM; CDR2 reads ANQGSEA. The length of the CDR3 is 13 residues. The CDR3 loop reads CSAGTGKNYGYTF. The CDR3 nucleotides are TGCAGCGCTGGGACAGGGAAAAACTATGGCTACACCTTC.

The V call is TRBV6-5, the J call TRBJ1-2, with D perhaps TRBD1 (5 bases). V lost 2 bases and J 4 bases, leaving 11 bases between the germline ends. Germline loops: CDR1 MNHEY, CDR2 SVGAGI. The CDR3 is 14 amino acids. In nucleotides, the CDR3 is TGTGCCAGCAGTTACGTTCAGGGCGGCTATGGCTACACCTTC. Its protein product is CASSYVQGGYGYTF.

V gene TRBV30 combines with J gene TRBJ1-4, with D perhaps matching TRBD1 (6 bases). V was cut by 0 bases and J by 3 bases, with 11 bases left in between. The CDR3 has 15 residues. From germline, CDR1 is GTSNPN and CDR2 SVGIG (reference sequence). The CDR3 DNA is TGTGCCTGGAGTGTGGGGGCCTCAGCTAATGAAAAACTGTTTTTT. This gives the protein CAWSVGASANEKLFF.

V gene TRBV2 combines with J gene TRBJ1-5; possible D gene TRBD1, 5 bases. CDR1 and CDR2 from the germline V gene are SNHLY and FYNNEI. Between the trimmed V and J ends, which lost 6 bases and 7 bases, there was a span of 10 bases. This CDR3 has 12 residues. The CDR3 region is CASRVRDQPQHF. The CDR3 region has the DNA TGTGCCAGCAGGGTGAGGGACCAGCCCCAGCATTTT.

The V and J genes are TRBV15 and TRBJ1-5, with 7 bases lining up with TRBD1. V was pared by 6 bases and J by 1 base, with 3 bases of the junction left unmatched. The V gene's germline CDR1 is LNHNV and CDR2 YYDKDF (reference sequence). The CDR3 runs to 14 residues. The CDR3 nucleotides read TGTGCCACCAGGGAGACAGGGAGCAATCAGCCCCAGCATTTT. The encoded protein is CATRETGSNQPQHF.

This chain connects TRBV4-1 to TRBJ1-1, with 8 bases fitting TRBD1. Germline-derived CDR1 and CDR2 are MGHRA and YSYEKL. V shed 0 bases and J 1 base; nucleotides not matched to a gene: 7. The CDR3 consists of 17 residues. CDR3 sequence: CASSQDRQGAQNTEAFF. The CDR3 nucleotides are TGCGCCAGCAGCCAAGATAGGCAGGGGGCTCAGAACACTGAAGCTTTCTTT.

This CDR3 reads CATSRAGTGVTNEQFF. Here the CDR3 DNA reads TGTGCCACCAGCAGAGCCGGGACAGGGGTTACCAATGAGCAGTTCTTC. V and J are TRBV15 and TRBJ2-1, with 10 bases fitting TRBD1. V lost 1 base and J lost 6; bases outside the gene matches: 6. Germline V gene lookup returns CDR1 LNHNV and CDR2 YYDKDF (reference sequence). This CDR3 is built from 16 residues.

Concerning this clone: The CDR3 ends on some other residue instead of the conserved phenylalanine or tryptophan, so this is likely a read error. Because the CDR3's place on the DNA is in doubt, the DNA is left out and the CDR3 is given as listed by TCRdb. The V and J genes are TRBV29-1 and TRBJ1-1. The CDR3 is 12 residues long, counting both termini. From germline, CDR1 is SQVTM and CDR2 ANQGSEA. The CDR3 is CSVVLRRRRADV.

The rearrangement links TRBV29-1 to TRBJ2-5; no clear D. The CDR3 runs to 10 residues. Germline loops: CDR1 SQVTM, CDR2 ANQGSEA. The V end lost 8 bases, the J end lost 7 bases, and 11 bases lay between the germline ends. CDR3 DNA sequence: TGCAGCTTCCTCGTGGGGACCCAGTACTTC. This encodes CSFLVGTQYF.

The CDR3 coding sequence is TGCGCCAGCAGGTCAGTAGCGCAGGGCAATGAGCAGTTCTTC. Encoded protein: CASRSVAQGNEQFF. The chain couples TRBV4-1 to TRBJ2-1, with D perhaps assigned TRBD1 or TRBD2 (5 bases each). Germline V gives CDR1 MGHRA, CDR2 YSYEKL. V lost 6 bases to trimming and J lost 6 bases, with 15 bases between them. CDR3 length: 14 amino acids.

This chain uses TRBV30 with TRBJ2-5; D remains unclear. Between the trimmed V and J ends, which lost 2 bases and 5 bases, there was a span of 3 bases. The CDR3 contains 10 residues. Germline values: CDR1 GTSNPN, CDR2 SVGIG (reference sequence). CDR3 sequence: CAWSLETQYF. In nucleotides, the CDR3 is TGTGCCTGGAGTTTGGAGACCCAGTACTTC.

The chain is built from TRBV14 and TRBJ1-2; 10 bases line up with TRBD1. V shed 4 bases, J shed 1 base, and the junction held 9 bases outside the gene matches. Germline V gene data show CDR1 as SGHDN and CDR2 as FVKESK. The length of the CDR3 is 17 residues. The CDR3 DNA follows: TGTGCCAGCAGCCCGGGACAGGGGAAAGGGGATAACTATGGCTACACCTTC. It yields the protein CASSPGQGKGDNYGYTF.

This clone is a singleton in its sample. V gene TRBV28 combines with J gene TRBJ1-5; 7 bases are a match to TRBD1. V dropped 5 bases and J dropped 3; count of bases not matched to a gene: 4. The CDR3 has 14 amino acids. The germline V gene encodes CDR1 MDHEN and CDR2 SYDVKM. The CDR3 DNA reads TGTGCCAGCAGTCAGGACAGGCCCAATCAGCCCCAGCATTTT. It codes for CASSQDRPNQPQHF.

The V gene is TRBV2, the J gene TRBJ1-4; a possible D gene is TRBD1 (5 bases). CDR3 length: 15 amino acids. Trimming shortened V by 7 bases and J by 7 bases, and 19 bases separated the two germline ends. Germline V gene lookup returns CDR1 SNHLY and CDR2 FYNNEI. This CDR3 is CASTGGTLRGEKLFF. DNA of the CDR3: TGTGCCAGCACCGGCGGGACTCTCCGCGGTGAAAAACTGTTTTTT.